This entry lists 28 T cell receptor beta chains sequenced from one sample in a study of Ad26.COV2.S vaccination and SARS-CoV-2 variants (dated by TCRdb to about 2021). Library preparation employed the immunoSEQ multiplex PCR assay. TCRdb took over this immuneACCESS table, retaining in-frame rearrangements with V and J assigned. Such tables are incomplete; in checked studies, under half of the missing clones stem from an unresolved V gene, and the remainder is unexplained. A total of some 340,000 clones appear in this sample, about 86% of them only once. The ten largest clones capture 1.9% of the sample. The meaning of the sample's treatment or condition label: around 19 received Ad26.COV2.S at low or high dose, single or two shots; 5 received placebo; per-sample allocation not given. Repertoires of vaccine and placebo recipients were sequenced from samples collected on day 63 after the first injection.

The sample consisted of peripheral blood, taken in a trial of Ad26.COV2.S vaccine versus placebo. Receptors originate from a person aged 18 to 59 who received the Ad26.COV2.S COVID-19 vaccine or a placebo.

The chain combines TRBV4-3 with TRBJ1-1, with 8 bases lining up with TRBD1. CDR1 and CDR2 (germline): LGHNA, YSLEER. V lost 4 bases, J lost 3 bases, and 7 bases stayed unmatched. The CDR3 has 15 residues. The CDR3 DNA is TGCGCCAGCAGCCCGACCCAGACAGGGGACACTGAAGCTTTCTTT. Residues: CASSPTQTGDTEAFF.

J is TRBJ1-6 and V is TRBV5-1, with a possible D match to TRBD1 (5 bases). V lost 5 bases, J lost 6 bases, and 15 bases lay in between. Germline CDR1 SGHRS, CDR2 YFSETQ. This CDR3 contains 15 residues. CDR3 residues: CASRAVRDSNSPLHF. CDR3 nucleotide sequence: TGCGCCAGCAGGGCTGTGCGGGACTCTAATTCACCCCTCCACTTT.

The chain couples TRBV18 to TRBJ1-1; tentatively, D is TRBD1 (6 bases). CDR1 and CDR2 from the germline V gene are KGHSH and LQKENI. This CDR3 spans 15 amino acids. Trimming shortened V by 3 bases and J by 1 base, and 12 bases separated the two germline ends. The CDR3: CASSPTAGENTEAFF. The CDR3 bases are TGTGCCAGCTCACCTACGGCAGGGGAGAACACTGAAGCTTTCTTT. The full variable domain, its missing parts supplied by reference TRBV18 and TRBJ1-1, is NAGVMQNPRHLVRRRGQEARLRCSPMKGHSHVYWYRQLPEEGLKFMVYLQKENIIDESGMPKERFSAEFPKEGPSILRIQQVVRGDSAAYFCASSPTAGENTEAFFGQGTRLTVV.

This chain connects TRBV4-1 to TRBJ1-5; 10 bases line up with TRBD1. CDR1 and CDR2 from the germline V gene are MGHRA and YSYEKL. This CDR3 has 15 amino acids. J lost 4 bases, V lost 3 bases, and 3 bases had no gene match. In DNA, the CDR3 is TGCGCCAGCAGCCACGGGACAGGGGAGAATCAGCCCCAGCATTTT. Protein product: CASSHGTGENQPQHF.

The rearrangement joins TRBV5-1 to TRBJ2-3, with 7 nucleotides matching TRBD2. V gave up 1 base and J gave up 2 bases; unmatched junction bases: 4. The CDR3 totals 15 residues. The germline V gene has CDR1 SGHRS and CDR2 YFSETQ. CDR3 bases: TGCGCCAGCAGCTTGTTGGGGGGGACCACAGATACGCAGTATTTT. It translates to CASSLLGGTTDTQYF.

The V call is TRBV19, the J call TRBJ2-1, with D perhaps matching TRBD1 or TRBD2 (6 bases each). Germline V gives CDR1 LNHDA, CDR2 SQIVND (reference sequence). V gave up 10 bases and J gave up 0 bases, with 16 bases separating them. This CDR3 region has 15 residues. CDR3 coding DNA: TGTGCCACCAAGGAGGGGGGCCCCTCCTACAATGAGCAGTTCTTC. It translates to CATKEGGPSYNEQFF.

This chain's CDR3 is CASTLSGGAPTAQYF. The CDR3 nucleotides read TGTGCCAGCACCCTGTCGGGCGGGGCCCCAACGGCCCAGTACTTC. This chain joins TRBV27 and TRBJ2-5; the D gene is possibly TRBD2 (6 bases). The germline gives CDR1 MNHEY, CDR2 SMNVEV (reference sequence). There are 15 residues in the CDR3. V was trimmed by 7 bases and J by 9 bases, leaving 24 bases between them.

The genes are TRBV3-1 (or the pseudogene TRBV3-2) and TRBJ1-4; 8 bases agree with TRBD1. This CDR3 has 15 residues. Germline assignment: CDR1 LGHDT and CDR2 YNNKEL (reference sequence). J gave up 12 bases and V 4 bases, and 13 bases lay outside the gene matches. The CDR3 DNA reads TGTGCCAGCAGCCCCCGGACAGGGAGGGGATCGGAACTGTTTTTT. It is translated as CASSPRTGRGSELFF.

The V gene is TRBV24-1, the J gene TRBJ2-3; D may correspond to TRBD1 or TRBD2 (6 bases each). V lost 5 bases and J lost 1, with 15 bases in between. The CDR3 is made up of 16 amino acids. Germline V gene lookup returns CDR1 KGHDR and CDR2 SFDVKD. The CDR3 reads CATSGRGHDGTDTQYF. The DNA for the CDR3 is TGTGCCACCAGTGGACGGGGGCACGATGGCACAGATACGCAGTATTTT.

The CDR3 region has the DNA TGTGCCAGCAGCTCCACGTGGGATCCCTCTGGAAACACCATATATTTT. Protein sequence: CASSSTWDPSGNTIYF. The chain joins TRBV11-3 to TRBJ1-3; D remains ambiguous. CDR3 size: 16 residues. Trimming shortened V by 4 bases and J by 0 bases, and 13 bases separated the two germline ends. CDR1 SGHNT and CDR2 YENEEA come from the germline V gene.

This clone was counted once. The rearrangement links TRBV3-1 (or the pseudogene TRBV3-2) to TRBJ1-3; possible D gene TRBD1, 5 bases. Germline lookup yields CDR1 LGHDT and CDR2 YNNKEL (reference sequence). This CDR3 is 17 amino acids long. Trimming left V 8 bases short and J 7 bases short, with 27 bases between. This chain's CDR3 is CASSPRSGYGVGNTIYF. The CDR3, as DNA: TGTGCCAGCTCCCCAAGGTCAGGGTACGGTGTCGGTAACACCATATATTTT.

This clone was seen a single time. The chain's CDR3 is CASSQAGQLFNEKLFF. The CDR3 DNA sequence: TGCGCCAGCAGCCAAGCAGGACAGCTCTTTAATGAAAAACTGTTTTTT. V and J are TRBV4-1 and TRBJ1-4; D is perhaps TRBD1 (6 bases). Germline V gene data show CDR1 as MGHRA and CDR2 as YSYEKL. Between the trimmed V and J ends, which lost 1 base and 4 bases, there was a span of 13 bases. This CDR3 has 16 residues.

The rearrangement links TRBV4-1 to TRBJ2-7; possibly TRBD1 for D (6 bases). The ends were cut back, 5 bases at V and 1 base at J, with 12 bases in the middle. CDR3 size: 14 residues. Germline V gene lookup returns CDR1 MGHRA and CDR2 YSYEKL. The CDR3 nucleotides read TGCGCCAGCAGCGCCGCGGACAGATCCTACGAGCAGTACTTC. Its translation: CASSAADRSYEQYF.

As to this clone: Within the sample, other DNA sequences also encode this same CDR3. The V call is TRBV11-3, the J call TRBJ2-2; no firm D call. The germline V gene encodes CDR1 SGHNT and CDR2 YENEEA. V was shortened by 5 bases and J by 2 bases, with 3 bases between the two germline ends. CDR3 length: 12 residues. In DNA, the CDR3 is TGTGCCAGCAGCACCAACACCGGGGAGCTGTTTTTT. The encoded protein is CASSTNTGELFF.

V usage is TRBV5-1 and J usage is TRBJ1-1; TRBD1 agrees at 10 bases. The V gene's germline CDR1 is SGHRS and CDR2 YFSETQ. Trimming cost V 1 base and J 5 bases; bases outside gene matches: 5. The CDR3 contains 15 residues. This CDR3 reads CASSLRTGGTTEAFF. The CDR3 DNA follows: TGCGCCAGCAGCTTGCGGACAGGGGGAACGACTGAAGCTTTCTTT.

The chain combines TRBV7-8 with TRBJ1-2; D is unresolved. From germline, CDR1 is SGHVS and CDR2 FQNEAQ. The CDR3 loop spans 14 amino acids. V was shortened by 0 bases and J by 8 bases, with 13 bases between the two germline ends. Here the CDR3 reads CASSLALGEEGYTF. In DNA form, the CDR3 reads TGTGCCAGCAGCTTAGCGCTGGGTGAGGAAGGCTACACCTTC.

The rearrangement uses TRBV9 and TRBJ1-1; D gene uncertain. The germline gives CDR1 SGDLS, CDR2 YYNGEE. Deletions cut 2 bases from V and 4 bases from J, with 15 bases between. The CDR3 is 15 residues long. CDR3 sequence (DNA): TGTGCCAGCAGCGTTACCGGACTTTTGGGCACTGAAGCTTTCTTT. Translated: CASSVTGLLGTEAFF.

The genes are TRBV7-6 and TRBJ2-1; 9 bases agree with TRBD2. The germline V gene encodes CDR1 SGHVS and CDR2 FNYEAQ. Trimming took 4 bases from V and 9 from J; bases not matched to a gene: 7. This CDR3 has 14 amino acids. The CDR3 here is CASSSVSGGSEQFF. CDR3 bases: TGTGCCAGCAGCTCGGTTAGCGGGGGTTCTGAGCAGTTCTTC.

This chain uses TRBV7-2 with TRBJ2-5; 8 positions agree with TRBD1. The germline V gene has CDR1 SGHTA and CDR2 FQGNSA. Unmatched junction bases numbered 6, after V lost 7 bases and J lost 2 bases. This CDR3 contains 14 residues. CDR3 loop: CASIRTGPQETQYF. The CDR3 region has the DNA TGTGCCAGCATCAGGACAGGGCCGCAAGAGACCCAGTACTTC.

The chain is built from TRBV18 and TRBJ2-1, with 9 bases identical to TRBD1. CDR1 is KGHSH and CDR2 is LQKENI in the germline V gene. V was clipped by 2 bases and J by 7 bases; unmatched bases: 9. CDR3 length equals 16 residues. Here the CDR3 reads CASSPYHRGLVNEQFF. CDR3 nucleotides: TGTGCCAGCTCACCATACCACAGGGGGCTTGTTAATGAGCAGTTCTTC.

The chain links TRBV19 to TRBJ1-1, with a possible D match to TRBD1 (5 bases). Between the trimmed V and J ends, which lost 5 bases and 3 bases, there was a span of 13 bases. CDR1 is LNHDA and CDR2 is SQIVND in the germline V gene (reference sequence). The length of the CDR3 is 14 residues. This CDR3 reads CASSLTLGDTEAFF. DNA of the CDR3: TGTGCCAGTAGTCTGACCCTGGGGGACACTGAAGCTTTCTTT. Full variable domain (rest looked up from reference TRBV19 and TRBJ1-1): DGGITQSPKYLFRKEGQNVTLSCEQNLNHDAMYWYRQDPGQGLRLIYYSQIVNDFQKGDIAEGYSVSREKKESFPLTVTSAQKNPTAFYLCASSLTLGDTEAFFGQGTRLTVV.

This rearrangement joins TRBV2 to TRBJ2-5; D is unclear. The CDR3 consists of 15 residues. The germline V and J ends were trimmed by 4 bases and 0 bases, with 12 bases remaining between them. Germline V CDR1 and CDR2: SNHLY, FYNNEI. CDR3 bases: TGTGCCAGCAGTGTAAAGACCCCGTACCAAGAGACCCAGTACTTC. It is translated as CASSVKTPYQETQYF.

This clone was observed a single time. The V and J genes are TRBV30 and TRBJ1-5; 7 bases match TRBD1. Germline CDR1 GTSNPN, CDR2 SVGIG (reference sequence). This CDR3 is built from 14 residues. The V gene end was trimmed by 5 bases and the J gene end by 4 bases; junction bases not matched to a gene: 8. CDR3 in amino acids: CAWGGTVRNQPQHF. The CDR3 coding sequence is TGTGCCTGGGGCGGGACAGTAAGGAATCAGCCCCAGCATTTT.

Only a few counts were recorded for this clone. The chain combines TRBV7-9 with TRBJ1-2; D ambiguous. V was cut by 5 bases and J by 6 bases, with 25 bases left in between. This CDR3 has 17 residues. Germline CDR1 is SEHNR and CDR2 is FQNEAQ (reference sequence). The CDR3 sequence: CASSRRTNGASADGYTF. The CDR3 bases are TGTGCCAGCAGCCGTAGGACCAACGGTGCTTCCGCCGATGGCTACACCTTC.

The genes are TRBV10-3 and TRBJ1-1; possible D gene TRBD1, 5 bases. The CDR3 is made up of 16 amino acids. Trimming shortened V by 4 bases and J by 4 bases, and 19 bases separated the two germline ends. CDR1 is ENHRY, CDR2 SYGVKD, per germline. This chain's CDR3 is CAISANSGRSGTEAFF. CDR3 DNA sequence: TGTGCCATCAGTGCGAACTCGGGACGATCGGGCACTGAAGCTTTCTTT.

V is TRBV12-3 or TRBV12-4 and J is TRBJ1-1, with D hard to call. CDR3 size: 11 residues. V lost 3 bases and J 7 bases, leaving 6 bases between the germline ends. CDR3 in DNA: TGTGCCAGCAGTTTGGAGGGTGAAGCTTTCTTT. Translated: CASSLEGEAFF.

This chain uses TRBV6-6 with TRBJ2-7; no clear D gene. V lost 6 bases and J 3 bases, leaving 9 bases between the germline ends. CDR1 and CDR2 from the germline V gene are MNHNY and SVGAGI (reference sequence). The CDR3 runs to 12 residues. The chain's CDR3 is CASSTEGYEQYF. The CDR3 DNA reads TGTGCCAGCAGCACGGAAGGCTACGAGCAGTACTTC.

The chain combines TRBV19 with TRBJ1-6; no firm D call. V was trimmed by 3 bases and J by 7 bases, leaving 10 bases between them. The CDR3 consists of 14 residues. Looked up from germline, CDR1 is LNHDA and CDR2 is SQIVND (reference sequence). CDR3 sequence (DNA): TGTGCCAGTAGTATCTTGGGCTTCAATTCACCCCTCCACTTT. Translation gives CASSILGFNSPLHF.